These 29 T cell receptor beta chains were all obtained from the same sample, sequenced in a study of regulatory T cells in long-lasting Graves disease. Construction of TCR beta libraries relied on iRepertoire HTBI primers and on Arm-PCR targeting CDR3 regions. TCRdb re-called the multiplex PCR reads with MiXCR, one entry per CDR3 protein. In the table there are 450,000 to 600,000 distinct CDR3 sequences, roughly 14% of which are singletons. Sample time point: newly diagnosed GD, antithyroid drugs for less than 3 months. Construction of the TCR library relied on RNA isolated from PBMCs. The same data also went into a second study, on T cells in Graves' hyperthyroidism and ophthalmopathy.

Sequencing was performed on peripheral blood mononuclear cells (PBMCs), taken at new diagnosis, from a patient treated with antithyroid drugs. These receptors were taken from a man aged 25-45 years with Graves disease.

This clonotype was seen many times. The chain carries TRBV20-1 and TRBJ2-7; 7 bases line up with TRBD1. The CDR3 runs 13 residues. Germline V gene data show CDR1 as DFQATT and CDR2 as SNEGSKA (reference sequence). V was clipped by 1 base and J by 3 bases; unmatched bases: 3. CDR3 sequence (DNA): TGCAGTGCTAGAGTGAGACAGGGCTACGAGCAGTACTTC. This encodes CSARVRQGYEQYF.

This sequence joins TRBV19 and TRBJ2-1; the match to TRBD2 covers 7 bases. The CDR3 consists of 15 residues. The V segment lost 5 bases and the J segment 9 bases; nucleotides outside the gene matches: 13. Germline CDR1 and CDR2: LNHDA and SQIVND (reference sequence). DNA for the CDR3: TGTGCCAGTAGTGTAAGGGAGGGCCAGGGCAGTGAGCAGTTCTTC. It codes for CASSVREGQGSEQFF.

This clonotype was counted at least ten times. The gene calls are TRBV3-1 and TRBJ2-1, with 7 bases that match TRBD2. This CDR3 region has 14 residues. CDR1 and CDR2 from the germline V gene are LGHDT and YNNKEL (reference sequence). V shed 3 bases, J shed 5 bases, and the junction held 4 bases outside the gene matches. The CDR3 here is CASSQLAVNNEQFF. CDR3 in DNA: TGTGCCAGCAGCCAGCTAGCGGTTAACAATGAGCAGTTCTTC.

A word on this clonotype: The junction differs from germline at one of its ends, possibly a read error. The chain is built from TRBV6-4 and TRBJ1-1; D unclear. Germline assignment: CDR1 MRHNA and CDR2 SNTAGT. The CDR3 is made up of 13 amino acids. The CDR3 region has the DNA TGTGCCAGCAGCGAAGAGGAGCGGCGCCGAAAGGTCTTT. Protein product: CASSEEERRRKVF.

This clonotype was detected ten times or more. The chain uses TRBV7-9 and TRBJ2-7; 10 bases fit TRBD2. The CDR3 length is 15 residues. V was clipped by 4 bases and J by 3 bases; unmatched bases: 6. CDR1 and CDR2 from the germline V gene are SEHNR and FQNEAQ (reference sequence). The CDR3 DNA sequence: TGTGCCAGCAGCTCGACTAGCGGGCTTCACTACGAGCAGTACTTC. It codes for CASSSTSGLHYEQYF.

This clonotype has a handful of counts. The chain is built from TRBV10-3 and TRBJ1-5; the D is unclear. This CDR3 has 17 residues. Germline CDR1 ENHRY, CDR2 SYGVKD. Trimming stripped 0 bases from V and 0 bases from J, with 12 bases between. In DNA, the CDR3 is TGTGCCATCAGTGAGTCCCAGGTAGTCAATAGCAATCAGCCCCAGCATTTT. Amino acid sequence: CAISESQVVNSNQPQHF.

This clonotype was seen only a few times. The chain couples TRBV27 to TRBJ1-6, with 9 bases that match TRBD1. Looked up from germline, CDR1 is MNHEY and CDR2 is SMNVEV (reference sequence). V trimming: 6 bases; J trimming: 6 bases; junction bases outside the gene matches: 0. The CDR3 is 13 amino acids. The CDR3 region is CASRTGGNSPLHF. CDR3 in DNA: TGTGCCAGCAGGACAGGGGGTAATTCACCCCTCCACTTT.

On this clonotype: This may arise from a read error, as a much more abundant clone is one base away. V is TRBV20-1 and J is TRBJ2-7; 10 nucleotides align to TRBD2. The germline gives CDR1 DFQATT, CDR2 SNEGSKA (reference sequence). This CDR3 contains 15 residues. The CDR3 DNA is TGCAGTGCTTTAGAGGGGACTAGCGTTTCCTACGAGCAGCACTTC. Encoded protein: CSALEGTSVSYEQHF.

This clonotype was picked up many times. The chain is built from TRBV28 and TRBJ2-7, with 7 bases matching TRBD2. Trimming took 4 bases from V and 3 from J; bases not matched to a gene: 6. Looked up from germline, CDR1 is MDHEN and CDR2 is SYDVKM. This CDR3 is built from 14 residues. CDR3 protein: CASSSVGGVYEQYF. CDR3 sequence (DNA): TGTGCCAGCAGTTCAGTGGGGGGGGTCTACGAGCAGTACTTC.

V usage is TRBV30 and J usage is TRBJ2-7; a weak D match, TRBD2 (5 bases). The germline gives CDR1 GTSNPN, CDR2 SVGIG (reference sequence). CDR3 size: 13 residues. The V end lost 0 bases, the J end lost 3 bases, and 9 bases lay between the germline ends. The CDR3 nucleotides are TGTGCCTGGAGTGTAGCGGAGTTCTACGAGCAGTACTTC. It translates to CAWSVAEFYEQYF.

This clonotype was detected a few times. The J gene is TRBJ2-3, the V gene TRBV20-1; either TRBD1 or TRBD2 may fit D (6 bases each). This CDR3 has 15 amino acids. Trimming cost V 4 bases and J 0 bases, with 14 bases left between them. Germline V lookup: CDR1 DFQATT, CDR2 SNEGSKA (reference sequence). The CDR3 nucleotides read TGCAGTGCTACTGTCCGGGGGCGGAGCACAGATACGCAGTATTTT. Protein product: CSATVRGRSTDTQYF.

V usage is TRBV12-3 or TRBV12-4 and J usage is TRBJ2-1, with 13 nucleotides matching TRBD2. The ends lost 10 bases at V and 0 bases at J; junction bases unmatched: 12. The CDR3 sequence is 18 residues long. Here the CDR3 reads CATAGLAGLRVSYNEQFF. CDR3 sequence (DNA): TGTGCCACCGCGGGACTAGCGGGACTTCGGGTCTCCTACAATGAGCAGTTCTTC.

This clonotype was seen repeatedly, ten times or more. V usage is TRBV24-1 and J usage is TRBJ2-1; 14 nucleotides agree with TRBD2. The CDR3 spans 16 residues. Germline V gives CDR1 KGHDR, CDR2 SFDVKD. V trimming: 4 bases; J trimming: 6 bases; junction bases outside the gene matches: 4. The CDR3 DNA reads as TGTGCCACCAGTGACCAGACTAGCGGGAGGGCCAATGAGCAGTTCTTC. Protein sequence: CATSDQTSGRANEQFF.

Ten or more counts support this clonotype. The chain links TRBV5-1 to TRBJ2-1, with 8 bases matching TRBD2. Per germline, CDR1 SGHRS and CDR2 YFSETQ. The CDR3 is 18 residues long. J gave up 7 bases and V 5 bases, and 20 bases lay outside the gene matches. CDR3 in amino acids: CASSSPLGRTGGLNEQFF. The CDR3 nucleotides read TGCGCCAGCAGTTCGCCCCTAGGGCGTACGGGAGGGCTTAATGAGCAGTTCTTC.

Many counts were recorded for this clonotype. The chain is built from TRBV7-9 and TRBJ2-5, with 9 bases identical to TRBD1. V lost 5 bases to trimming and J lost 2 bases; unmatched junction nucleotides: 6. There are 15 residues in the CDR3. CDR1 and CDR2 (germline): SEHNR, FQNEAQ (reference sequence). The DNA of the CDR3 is TGTGCCAGCAGCCCGGGGACAGGGAGTCAAGAGACCCAGTACTTC. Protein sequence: CASSPGTGSQETQYF.

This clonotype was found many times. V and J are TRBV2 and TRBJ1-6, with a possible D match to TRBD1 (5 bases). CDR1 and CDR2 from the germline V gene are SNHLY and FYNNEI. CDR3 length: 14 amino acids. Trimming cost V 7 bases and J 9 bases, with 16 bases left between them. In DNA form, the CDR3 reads TGTGCCAGCAACGAGGAGACAGTGACTTCACCCCTCCACTTT. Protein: CASNEETVTSPLHF.

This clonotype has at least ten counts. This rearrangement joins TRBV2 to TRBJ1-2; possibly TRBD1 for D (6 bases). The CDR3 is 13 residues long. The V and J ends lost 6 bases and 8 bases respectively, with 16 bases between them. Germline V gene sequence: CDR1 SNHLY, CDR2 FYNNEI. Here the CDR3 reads CASRDGQLRGYTF. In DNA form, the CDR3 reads TGTGCCAGCAGAGACGGACAGTTGCGGGGCTACACCTTC.

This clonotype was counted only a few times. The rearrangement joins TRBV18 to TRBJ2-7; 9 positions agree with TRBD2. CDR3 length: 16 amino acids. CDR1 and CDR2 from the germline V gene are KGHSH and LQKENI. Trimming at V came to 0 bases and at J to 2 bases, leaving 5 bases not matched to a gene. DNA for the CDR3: TGTGCCAGCTCACCACCGGCTAGCGGGGTCCCCTACGAGCAGTACTTC. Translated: CASSPPASGVPYEQYF. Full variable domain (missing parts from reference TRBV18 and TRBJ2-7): NAGVMQNPRHLVRRRGQEARLRCSPMKGHSHVYWYRQLPEEGLKFMVYLQKENIIDESGMPKERFSAEFPKEGPSILRIQQVVRGDSAAYFCASSPPASGVPYEQYFGPGTRLTVT.

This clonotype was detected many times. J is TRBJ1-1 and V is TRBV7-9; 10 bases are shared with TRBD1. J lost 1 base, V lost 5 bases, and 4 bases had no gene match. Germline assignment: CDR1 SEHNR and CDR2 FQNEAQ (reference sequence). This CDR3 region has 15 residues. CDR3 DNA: TGTGCCAGCAGCCTGCGACAGGGGGCGAACACTGAAGCTTTCTTT. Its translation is CASSLRQGANTEAFF.

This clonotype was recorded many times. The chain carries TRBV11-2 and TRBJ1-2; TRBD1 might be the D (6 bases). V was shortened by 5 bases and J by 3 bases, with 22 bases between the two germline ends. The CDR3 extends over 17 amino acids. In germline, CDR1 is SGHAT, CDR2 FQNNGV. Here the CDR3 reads CASSPLRLGHHDYGYTF. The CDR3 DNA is TGTGCCAGCAGCCCCCTAAGGTTGGGACACCACGACTATGGCTACACCTTC.

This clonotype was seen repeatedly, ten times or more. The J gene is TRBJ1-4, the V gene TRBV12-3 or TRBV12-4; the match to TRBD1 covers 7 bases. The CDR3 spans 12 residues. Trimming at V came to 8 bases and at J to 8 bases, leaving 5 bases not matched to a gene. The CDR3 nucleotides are TGTGCCAGCGGGGGACAGAGCGAAAAACTGTTTTTT. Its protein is CASGGQSEKLFF.

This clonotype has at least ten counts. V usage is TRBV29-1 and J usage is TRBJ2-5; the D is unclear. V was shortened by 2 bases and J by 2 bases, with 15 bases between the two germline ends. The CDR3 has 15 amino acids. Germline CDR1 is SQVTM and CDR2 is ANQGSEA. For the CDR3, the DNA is TGCAGCGTTGAATTACGGTTGCGTCAGCAAGAGACCCAGTACTTC. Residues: CSVELRLRQQETQYF.

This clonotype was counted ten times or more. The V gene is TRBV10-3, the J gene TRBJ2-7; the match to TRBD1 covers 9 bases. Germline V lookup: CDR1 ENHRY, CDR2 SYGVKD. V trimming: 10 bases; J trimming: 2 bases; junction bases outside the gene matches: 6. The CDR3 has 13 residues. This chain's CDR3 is CANGGTGTYEQYF. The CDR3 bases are TGTGCCAACGGGGGGACAGGGACCTACGAGCAGTACTTC.

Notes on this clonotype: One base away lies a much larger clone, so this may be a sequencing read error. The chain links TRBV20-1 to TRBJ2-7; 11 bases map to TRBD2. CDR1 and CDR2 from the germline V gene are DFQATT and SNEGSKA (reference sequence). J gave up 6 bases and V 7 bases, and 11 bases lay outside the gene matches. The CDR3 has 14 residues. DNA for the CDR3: TGCAGTGTTCGGCTGTTAGCGGGAGGGAGCGAGCAGTACTTC. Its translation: CSVRLLAGGSEQYF.

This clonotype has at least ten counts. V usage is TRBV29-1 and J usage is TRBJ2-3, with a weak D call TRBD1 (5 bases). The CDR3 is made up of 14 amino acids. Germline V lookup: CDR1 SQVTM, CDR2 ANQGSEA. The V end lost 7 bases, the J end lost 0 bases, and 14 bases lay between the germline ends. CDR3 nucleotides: TGCAGCGCTCCGACAGCCTCTAGCACAGATACGCAGTATTTT. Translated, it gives CSAPTASSTDTQYF.

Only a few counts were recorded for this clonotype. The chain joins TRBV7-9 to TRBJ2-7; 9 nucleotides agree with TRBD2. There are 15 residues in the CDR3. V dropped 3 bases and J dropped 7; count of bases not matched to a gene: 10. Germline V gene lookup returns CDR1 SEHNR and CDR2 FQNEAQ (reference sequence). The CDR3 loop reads CASSFGRGGPGEQYF. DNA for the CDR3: TGTGCCAGCAGCTTCGGGCGGGGGGGACCTGGGGAGCAGTACTTC.

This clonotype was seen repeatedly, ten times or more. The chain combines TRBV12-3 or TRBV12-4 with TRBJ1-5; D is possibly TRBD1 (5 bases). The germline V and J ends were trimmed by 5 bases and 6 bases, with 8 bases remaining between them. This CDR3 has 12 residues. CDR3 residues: CASSIQGQPQHF. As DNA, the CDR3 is TGTGCCAGCAGTATCCAGGGTCAGCCCCAGCATTTT.

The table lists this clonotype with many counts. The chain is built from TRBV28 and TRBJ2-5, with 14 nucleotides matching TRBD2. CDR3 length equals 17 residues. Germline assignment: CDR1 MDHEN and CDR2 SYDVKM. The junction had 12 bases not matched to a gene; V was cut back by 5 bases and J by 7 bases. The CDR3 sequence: CASSPPGTSGSRGTQYF. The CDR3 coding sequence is TGTGCCAGCAGTCCTCCTGGGACTAGCGGGAGTAGGGGGACCCAGTACTTC. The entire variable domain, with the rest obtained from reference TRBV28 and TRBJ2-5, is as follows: DVKVTQSSRYLVKRTGEKVFLECVQDMDHENMFWYRQDPGLGLRLIYFSYDVKMKEKGDIPEGYSVSREKKERFSLILESASTNQTSMYLCASSPPGTSGSRGTQYFGPGTRLLVL.

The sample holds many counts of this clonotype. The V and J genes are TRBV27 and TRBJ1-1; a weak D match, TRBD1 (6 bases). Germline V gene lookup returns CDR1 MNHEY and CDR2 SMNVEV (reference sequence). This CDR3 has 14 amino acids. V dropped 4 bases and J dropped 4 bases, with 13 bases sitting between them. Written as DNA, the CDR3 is TGTGCCAGCAGTTACAGGGAAACCGGCACTGAAGCTTTCTTT. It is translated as CASSYRETGTEAFF.